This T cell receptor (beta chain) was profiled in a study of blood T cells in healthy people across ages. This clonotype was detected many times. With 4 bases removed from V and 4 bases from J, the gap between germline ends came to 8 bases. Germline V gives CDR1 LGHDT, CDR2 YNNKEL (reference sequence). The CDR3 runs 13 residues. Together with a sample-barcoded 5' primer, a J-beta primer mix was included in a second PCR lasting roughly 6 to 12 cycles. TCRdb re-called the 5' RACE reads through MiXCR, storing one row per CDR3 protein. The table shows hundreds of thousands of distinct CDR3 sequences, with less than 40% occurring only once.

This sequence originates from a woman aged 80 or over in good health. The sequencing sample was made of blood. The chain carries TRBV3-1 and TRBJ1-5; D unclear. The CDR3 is CASSRNSNQPQHF. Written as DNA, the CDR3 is TGTGCCAGCAGCCGTAACAGTAATCAGCCCCAGCATTTT.